This T cell receptor (beta chain) was observed in a study of glioma-infiltrating T cells after dendritic cell vaccination. Per germline, CDR1 MNHEY and CDR2 SMNVEV (reference sequence). This CDR3 is 17 amino acids long. Trimming at V came to 4 bases and at J to 0 bases, leaving 9 bases not matched to a gene. Using immunoSEQ multiplex PCR, the repertoire was profiled, and TCRdb retains in-frame clones only, with some absent. The repertoire consists of about 92,000 clones, with just over 85% occurring once and the leading ten covering about 15%. Here the sequenced sample was blood, taken before dendritic cell vaccination. The TCR sequence derives from a human donor with glioblastoma. V usage is TRBV27 and J usage is TRBJ2-3, with 8 bases matching TRBD2. CDR3: CASSSRSRGGSTDTQYF. The CDR3 DNA reads as TGTGCCAGCAGTTCCCGGTCTCGGGGGGGGAGCACAGATACGCAGTATTTT.